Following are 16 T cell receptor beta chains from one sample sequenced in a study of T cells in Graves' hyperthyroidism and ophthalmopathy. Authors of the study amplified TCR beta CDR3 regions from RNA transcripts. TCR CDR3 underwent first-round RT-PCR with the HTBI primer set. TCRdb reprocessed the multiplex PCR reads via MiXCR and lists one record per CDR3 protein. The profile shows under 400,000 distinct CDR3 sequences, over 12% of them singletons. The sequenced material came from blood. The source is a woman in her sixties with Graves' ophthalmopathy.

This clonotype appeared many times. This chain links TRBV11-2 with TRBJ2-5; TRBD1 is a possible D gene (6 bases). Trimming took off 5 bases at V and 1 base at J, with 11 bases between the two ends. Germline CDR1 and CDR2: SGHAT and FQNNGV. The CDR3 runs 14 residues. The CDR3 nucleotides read TGTGCCAGCAGCATCCGACAGGCCCAAGAGACCCAGTACTTC. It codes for CASSIRQAQETQYF.

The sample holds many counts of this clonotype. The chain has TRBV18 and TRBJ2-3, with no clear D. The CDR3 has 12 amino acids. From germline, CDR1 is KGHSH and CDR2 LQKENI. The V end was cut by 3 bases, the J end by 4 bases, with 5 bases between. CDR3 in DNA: TGTGCCAGCTCACCGGTCTCAGATACGCAGTATTTT. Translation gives CASSPVSDTQYF.

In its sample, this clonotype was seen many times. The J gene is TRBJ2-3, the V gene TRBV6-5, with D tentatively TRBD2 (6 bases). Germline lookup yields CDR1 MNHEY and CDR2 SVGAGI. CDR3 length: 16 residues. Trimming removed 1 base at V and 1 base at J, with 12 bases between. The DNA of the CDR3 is TGTGCCAGCAGTTACTTACGGGGGAGTGGCACAGATACGCAGTATTTT. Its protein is CASSYLRGSGTDTQYF.

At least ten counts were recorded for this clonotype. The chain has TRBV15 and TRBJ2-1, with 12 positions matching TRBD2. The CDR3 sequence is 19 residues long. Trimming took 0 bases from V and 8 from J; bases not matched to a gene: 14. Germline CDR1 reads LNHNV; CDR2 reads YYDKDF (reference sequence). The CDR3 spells CATSRDRASGRASRDEQFF. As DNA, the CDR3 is TGTGCCACCAGCAGAGATAGGGCTAGCGGGAGGGCCTCGAGGGATGAGCAGTTCTTC.

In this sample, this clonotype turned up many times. The CDR3 DNA follows: TGTGCCAGCAGCTACCGACTAGCGGGACCCCCCTACAATGAGCAGTTCTTC. It yields the protein CASSYRLAGPPYNEQFF. This chain links TRBV7-9 with TRBJ2-1, with TRBD2 identical over 11 bases. The CDR3 has 17 residues. J lost 2 bases, V lost 4 bases, and 7 bases had no gene match. From germline, CDR1 is SEHNR and CDR2 FQNEAQ (reference sequence).

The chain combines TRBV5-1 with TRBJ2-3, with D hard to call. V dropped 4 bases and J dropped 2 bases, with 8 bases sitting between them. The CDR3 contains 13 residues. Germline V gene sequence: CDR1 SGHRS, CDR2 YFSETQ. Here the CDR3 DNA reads TGCGCCAGCAGCCCCCGACCCACAGATACGCAGTATTTT. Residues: CASSPRPTDTQYF.

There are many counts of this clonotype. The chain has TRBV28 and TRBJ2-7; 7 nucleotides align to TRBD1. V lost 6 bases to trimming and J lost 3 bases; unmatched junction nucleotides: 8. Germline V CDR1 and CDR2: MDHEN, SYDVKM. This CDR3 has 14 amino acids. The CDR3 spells CASSLGTAVYEQYF. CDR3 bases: TGTGCCAGCAGCCTTGGGACAGCCGTCTACGAGCAGTACTTC.

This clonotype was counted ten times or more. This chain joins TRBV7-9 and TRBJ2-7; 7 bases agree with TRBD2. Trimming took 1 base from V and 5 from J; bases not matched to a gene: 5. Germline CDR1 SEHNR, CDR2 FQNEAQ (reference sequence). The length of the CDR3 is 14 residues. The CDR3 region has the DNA TGTGCCAGCAGCTTAGAGGGAGGGATCGACGAGCAGTACTTC. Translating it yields CASSLEGGIDEQYF.

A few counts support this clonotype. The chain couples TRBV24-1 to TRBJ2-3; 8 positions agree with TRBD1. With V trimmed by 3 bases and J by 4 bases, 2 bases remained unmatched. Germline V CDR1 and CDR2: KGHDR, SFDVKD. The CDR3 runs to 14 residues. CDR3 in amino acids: CATSDPTGADTQYF. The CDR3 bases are TGTGCCACCAGTGATCCGACAGGGGCAGATACGCAGTATTTT.

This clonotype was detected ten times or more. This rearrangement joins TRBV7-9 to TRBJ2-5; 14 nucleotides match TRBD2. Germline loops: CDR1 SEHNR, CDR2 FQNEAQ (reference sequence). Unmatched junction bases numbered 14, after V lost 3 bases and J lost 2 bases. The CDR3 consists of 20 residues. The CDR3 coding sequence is TGTGCCAGCAGCTTGCCGAGGACAGGGACTAGCGGGAGAGCACAAGAGACCCAGTACTTC. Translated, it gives CASSLPRTGTSGRAQETQYF. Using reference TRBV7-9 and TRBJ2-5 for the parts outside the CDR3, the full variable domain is DTGVSQNPRHKITKRGQNVTFRCDPISEHNRLYWYRQTLGQGPEFLTYFQNEAQLEKSRLLSDRFSAERPKGSFSTLEIQRTEQGDSAMYLCASSLPRTGTSGRAQETQYFGPGTRLLVL.

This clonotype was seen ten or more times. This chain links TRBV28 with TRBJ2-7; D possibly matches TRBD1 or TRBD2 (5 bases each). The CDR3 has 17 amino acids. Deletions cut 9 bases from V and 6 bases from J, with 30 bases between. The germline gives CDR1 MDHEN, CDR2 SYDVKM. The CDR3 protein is CARNPGLRDLYRGEQYF. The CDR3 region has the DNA TGTGCCAGGAACCCCGGCCTTAGGGACCTCTATCGGGGCGAGCAGTACTTC.

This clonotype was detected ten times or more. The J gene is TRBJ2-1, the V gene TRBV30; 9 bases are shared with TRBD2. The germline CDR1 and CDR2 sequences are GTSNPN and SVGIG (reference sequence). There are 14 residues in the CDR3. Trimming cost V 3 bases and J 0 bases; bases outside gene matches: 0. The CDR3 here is CAWRTSGSYNEQFF. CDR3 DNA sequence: TGTGCCTGGAGGACTAGCGGCTCCTACAATGAGCAGTTCTTC. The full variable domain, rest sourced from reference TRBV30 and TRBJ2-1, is SQTIHQWPATLVQPVGSPLSLECTVEGTSNPNLYWYRQAAGRGLQLLFYSVGIGQISSEVPQNLSASRPQDRQFILSSKKLLLSDSGFYLCAWRTSGSYNEQFFGPGTRLTVL.

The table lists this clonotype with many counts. The CDR3 protein is CASSLEGSNTEAFF. The CDR3 DNA is TGCGCCAGCAGCTTGGAAGGGTCGAACACTGAAGCTTTCTTT. The chain joins TRBV5-1 to TRBJ1-1; D gene ambiguous. This CDR3 contains 14 residues. V dropped 0 bases and J dropped 1 base, with 7 bases sitting between them. CDR1 SGHRS and CDR2 YFSETQ come from the germline V gene. Based on the CDR3 plus reference TRBV5-1 and TRBJ1-1, the full variable domain is KAGVTQTPRYLIKTRGQQVTLSCSPISGHRSVSWYQQTPGQGLQFLFEYFSETQRNKGNFPGRFSGRQFSNSRSEMNVSTLELGDSALYLCASSLEGSNTEAFFGQGTRLTVV.

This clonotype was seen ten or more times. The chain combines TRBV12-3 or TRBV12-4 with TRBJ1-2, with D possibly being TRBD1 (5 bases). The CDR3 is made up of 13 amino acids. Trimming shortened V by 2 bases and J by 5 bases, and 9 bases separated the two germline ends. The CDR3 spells CASSLSEGYGYTF. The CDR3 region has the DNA TGTGCCAGCAGTTTATCCGAGGGGTATGGCTACACCTTC.

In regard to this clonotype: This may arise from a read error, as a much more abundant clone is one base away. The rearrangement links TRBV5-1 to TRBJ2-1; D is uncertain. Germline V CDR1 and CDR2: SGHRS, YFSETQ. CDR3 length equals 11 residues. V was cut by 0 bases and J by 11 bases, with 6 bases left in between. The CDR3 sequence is CASSLDAKQFF. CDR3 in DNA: TGCGCCAGCAGCTTGGACGCGAAGCAGTTCTTC.

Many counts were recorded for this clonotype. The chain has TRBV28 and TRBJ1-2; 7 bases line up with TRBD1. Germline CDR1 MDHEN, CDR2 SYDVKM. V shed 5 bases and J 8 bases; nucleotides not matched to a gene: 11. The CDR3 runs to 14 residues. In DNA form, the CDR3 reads TGTGCCAGCAGTCTACCCCGACAGGGAGGCGGCTACACCTTC. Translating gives CASSLPRQGGGYTF.